The 30 T cell receptor beta chains listed next were all sequenced from one sample in a study of technical replicates of blood from four donors. Clones were read by immunoSEQ multiplex PCR, and TCRdb kept only the in-frame ones, dropping some. The sample lists around 49,000 clones; around 96% were seen once. Input material: T cells isolated from PBMCs. The receptor set was obtained from a human donor in good health.

The rearrangement joins TRBV5-1 to TRBJ2-7, with 8 nucleotides matching TRBD2. This CDR3 has 15 residues. V was pared by 4 bases and J by 2 bases, with 8 bases of the junction left unmatched. The germline V gene encodes CDR1 SGHRS and CDR2 YFSETQ. CDR3 nucleotide sequence: TGCGCCAGCAGCCCCAGACTAGCGTATGCCTACGAGCAGTACTTC. It yields the protein CASSPRLAYAYEQYF.

The chain employs TRBV7-2 and TRBJ2-1, with D possibly matching TRBD2 (5 bases). There are 9 residues in the CDR3. V lost 8 bases to trimming and J lost 14 bases, with 10 bases between them. Germline V gives CDR1 SGHTA, CDR2 FQGNSA. In DNA, the CDR3 is TGTGCCAGCGAGGGTTTCGAGTTCTTC. Protein: CASEGFEFF.

J is TRBJ2-7 and V is TRBV21-1; the table gives TRBD2 as D, unverified against the DNA. TRBV21-1 is shown as a pseudogene. The CDR3 has 12 residues. The DNA for the CDR3 is TGTGCCAGCAGCAAAGTGAGGGCACCTGCGTACTTC. Encoded protein: CASSKVRAPAYF.

V and J are TRBV4-2 and TRBJ1-2; 8 bases are shared with TRBD1. There are 16 residues in the CDR3. Germline V lookup: CDR1 LGHNA, CDR2 YNFKEQ. The V segment lost 3 bases and the J segment 0 bases; nucleotides outside the gene matches: 6. The CDR3 sequence: CASSHPQGAANYGYTF. The DNA for the CDR3 is TGTGCCAGCAGCCACCCTCAGGGGGCCGCTAACTATGGCTACACCTTC.

This sequence joins TRBV11-2 and TRBJ2-1; D unresolved. The CDR3 is 15 amino acids. The V gene's germline CDR1 is SGHAT and CDR2 FQNNGV. Trimming left V 5 bases short and J 3 bases short, with 14 bases between. The CDR3 sequence is CASSRQGGNYNEQFF. The DNA of the CDR3 is TGTGCCAGCAGCCGGCAAGGCGGAAACTACAATGAGCAGTTCTTC.

The chain uses TRBV27 and TRBJ2-2; 8 bases align to TRBD1. The germline gives CDR1 MNHEY, CDR2 SMNVEV (reference sequence). The CDR3 contains 16 residues. Unmatched junction bases numbered 6, after V lost 2 bases and J lost 4 bases. The CDR3 DNA reads as TGTGCCAGCAGTTTAGCGGACAGGGAAGTCACCGGGGAGCTGTTTTTT. It encodes CASSLADREVTGELFF.

The sample holds one count of this clone. This sequence joins TRBV10-2 and TRBJ2-7; a possible D gene is TRBD2 (5 bases). Germline V gene sequence: CDR1 WSHSY, CDR2 SAAADI. V lost 6 bases to trimming and J lost 0 bases, with 18 bases between them. The CDR3 has 16 amino acids. CDR3 in DNA: TGCGCCAGCAGGACCCCCGGCAGCGGCGACTCCTACGAGCAGTACTTC. Its translation: CASRTPGSGDSYEQYF.

The chain couples TRBV29-1 to TRBJ1-2; tentative D call: TRBD1 (6 bases). Germline V lookup: CDR1 SQVTM, CDR2 ANQGSEA. The CDR3 sequence is 19 residues long. Between the trimmed V and J ends, which lost 7 bases and 3 bases, there was a span of 33 bases. The CDR3 here is CSASGVPQEQRGFDYGYTF. The CDR3 DNA sequence: TGCAGCGCCTCAGGAGTACCTCAAGAACAGAGGGGGTTCGACTATGGCTACACCTTC.

The J gene is TRBJ2-5, the V gene TRBV9, with D perhaps TRBD2 (5 bases). Trimming pared 4 bases from V and 3 bases from J, leaving 13 bases between. Germline CDR1 and CDR2: SGDLS and YYNGEE. CDR3 length: 14 amino acids. The CDR3 loop reads CASSTRAEEETQYF. CDR3 nucleotides: TGTGCCAGCAGCACGAGGGCCGAAGAAGAGACCCAGTACTTC.

This chain joins TRBV30 and TRBJ1-1; tentative D call: TRBD1 (6 bases). V dropped 1 base and J dropped 8 bases, with 8 bases sitting between them. This CDR3 has 11 residues. Germline V lookup: CDR1 GTSNPN, CDR2 SVGIG (reference sequence). The DNA of the CDR3 is TGTGCCTGGAGTGACGGGACAGAAGCTTTCTTT. Translation gives CAWSDGTEAFF.

The gene calls are TRBV19 and TRBJ1-2, with D tentatively TRBD1 (6 bases). In germline, CDR1 is LNHDA, CDR2 SQIVND (reference sequence). The CDR3 has 14 amino acids. V dropped 7 bases and J dropped 8 bases, with 20 bases sitting between them. Here the CDR3 DNA reads TGTGCCAGTAATTACAGGGAATATGCTCGAGGCTACACCTTC. Its translation is CASNYREYARGYTF.

This clone was observed a single time. One end of the junction fails to match germline, which may point to a read error. CDR3 region: CASRKLSSYNEQFF. CDR3 nucleotide sequence: TGTGCTAGCAGGAAGTTGAGCTCCTACAATGAGCAGTTCTTC. This sequence joins TRBV6-1 and TRBJ2-1, with no clear D. The germline gives CDR1 MNHNS, CDR2 SASEGT. The CDR3 consists of 14 residues.

This chain links TRBV30 with TRBJ1-1; TRBD1 might be the D (5 bases). This CDR3 is 13 amino acids long. Germline V gene data show CDR1 as GTSNPN and CDR2 as SVGIG (reference sequence). Trimming stripped 2 bases from V and 1 base from J, with 8 bases between. Here the CDR3 reads CAWSKTGNTEAFF. DNA of the CDR3: TGTGCCTGGAGTAAAACAGGGAACACTGAAGCTTTCTTT.

A single count supports this clone. The chain uses TRBV28 and TRBJ2-3, with TRBD1 matching over 8 bases. The CDR3 extends over 16 amino acids. The germline V gene has CDR1 MDHEN and CDR2 SYDVKM. Losses at the gene ends were 2 bases for V and 1 base for J; bases not matched to a gene: 5. CDR3 sequence: CASSLADRVRTDTQYF. In DNA form, the CDR3 reads TGTGCCAGCAGTTTAGCGGACAGGGTACGCACAGATACGCAGTATTTT.

The V and J genes are TRBV9 and TRBJ2-2; no definite D call. This CDR3 region has 12 residues. The V end lost 0 bases, the J end lost 6 bases, and 3 bases lay between the germline ends. Looked up from germline, CDR1 is SGDLS and CDR2 is YYNGEE. CDR3 region: CASSVDSGELFF. The CDR3 nucleotides are TGTGCCAGCAGCGTAGACTCCGGGGAGCTGTTTTTT.

The J gene is TRBJ2-3, the V gene TRBV9; 7 bases are shared with TRBD2. Germline V CDR1 and CDR2: SGDLS, YYNGEE. V shed 3 bases, J shed 4 bases, and the junction held 11 bases outside the gene matches. This CDR3 is 16 amino acids long. The CDR3 DNA follows: TGTGCCAGCAGCGGAATTGGGGCGGGAGTGGCAGATACGCAGTATTTT. Its translation is CASSGIGAGVADTQYF.

This clone was picked up one time. The chain combines TRBV27 with TRBJ2-3; 8 nucleotides line up with TRBD1. The CDR3 covers 13 residues. With 9 bases clipped from V and 3 bases from J, the junction kept 5 bases outside the gene matches. Germline V gives CDR1 MNHEY, CDR2 SMNVEV (reference sequence). CDR3 amino acids: CASRTGITDTQYF. CDR3 nucleotide sequence: TGTGCCAGTAGGACAGGGATAACAGATACGCAGTATTTT.

This chain connects TRBV7-9 to TRBJ2-7; tentatively, D is TRBD1 (5 bases). Trimming pared 4 bases from V and 5 bases from J, leaving 12 bases between. CDR1 and CDR2 from the germline V gene are SEHNR and FQNEAQ (reference sequence). The CDR3 is 13 residues long. The CDR3 bases are TGTGCCAGCAGCTACGGCCAGGGTGACGAGCAGTACTTC. Its translation is CASSYGQGDEQYF.

This chain uses TRBV10-2 with TRBJ2-7; D possibly corresponds to TRBD2 (5 bases). The germline V gene has CDR1 WSHSY and CDR2 SAAADI. The germline V and J ends were trimmed by 7 bases and 2 bases, with 9 bases remaining between them. The CDR3 spans 12 residues. In DNA form, the CDR3 reads TGCGCCAGCACTACGGGAACCTACGAGCAGTACTTC. Protein sequence: CASTTGTYEQYF.

The sample holds one count of this clone. The V and J genes are TRBV5-6 and TRBJ2-7, with 9 bases fitting TRBD1. The germline V gene encodes CDR1 SGHDT and CDR2 YYEEEE. The CDR3 is 14 amino acids. The V gene end was trimmed by 4 bases and the J gene end by 3 bases; junction bases not matched to a gene: 5. The CDR3 region is CASSLVTGGYEQYF. The CDR3 coding sequence is TGTGCCAGCAGCCTCGTGACAGGGGGCTACGAGCAGTACTTC. Based on the CDR3 plus reference TRBV5-6 and TRBJ2-7, the full variable domain is DAGVTQSPTHLIKTRGQQVTLRCSPKSGHDTVSWYQQALGQGPQFIFQYYEEEERQRGNFPDRFSGHQFPNYSSELNVNALLLGDSALYLCASSLVTGGYEQYFGPGTRLTVT.

The chain recombines TRBV6-1 with TRBJ2-7, with TRBD1 matching over 10 bases. The germline CDR1 and CDR2 sequences are MNHNS and SASEGT. CDR3 length: 13 residues. With V trimmed by 8 bases and J by 5 bases, 6 bases remained unmatched. The CDR3 bases are TGTGCCAGCTCCCGGGACAGGGGAAACGAGCAGTACTTC. Translated: CASSRDRGNEQYF.

The genes are TRBV9 and TRBJ1-1, with unresolved D. This CDR3 is built from 15 residues. Germline values: CDR1 SGDLS, CDR2 YYNGEE. The V end lost 6 bases, the J end lost 6 bases, and 21 bases lay between the germline ends. CDR3 region: CASTVDSGGYAEAFF. The CDR3, as DNA: TGTGCCAGCACTGTCGACTCGGGAGGATACGCTGAAGCTTTCTTT.

This clone was recorded a few times. This rearrangement joins TRBV7-3 to TRBJ2-2, with a tentative D call TRBD2 (6 bases). The germline CDR1 and CDR2 sequences are SGHTA and FQGTGA. The CDR3 length is 14 residues. Trimming shortened V by 5 bases and J by 2 bases, and 9 bases separated the two germline ends. For the CDR3, the DNA is TGTGCCAGCAGCCAGGGACTTAACACCGGGGAGCTGTTTTTT. Its translation is CASSQGLNTGELFF. The variable domain in full, completed from reference TRBV7-3 and TRBJ2-2, reads GAGVSQTPSNKVTEKGKYVELRCDPISGHTALYWYRQSLGQGPEFLIYFQGTGAADDSGLPNDRFFAVRPEGSVSTLKIQRTERGDSAVYLCASSQGLNTGELFFGEGSRLTVL.

Only one count was recorded for this clone. The chain joins TRBV30 to TRBJ1-2; D ambiguous. The CDR3 is 15 residues long. CDR1 is GTSNPN, CDR2 SVGIG, per germline (reference sequence). Trimming cost V 5 bases and J 4 bases, with 20 bases left between them. The CDR3 DNA sequence: TGTGCCTGGGACTATACAAAACCCGAAGGCTATGGCTACACCTTC. This gives the protein CAWDYTKPEGYGYTF. The entire variable domain, with the rest obtained from reference TRBV30 and TRBJ1-2, is as follows: SQTIHQWPATLVQPVGSPLSLECTVEGTSNPNLYWYRQAAGRGLQLLFYSVGIGQISSEVPQNLSASRPQDRQFILSSKKLLLSDSGFYLCAWDYTKPEGYGYTFGSGTRLTVV.

The genes are TRBV20-1 and TRBJ1-1; D gene unclear. This CDR3 is built from 11 residues. Trimming stripped 3 bases from V and 3 bases from J, with 5 bases between. Germline V gene sequence: CDR1 DFQATT, CDR2 SNEGSKA (reference sequence). The CDR3 is CSASEYTEAFF. In DNA, the CDR3 is TGCAGTGCTAGTGAGTACACTGAAGCTTTCTTT.

The gene calls are TRBV27 and TRBJ2-7, with D possibly matching TRBD2 (6 bases). V lost 5 bases and J 1 base, leaving 18 bases between the germline ends. In germline, CDR1 is MNHEY, CDR2 SMNVEV (reference sequence). The CDR3 has 16 amino acids. The CDR3 coding sequence is TGTGCCAGCAGTCCATCCTCCGCGGGGCAATCCTACGAGCAGTACTTC. Translating gives CASSPSSAGQSYEQYF.

This clone was recorded only once. The chain carries TRBV28 and TRBJ2-3, with 7 bases matching TRBD1. The germline gives CDR1 MDHEN, CDR2 SYDVKM. The length of the CDR3 is 14 residues. V gave up 7 bases and J gave up 3 bases; unmatched junction bases: 7. The CDR3 bases are TGTGCCAGCACCGAGCAGGGGGAAACAGATACGCAGTATTTT. This codes for CASTEQGETDTQYF.

This chain links TRBV5-6 with TRBJ1-5; D is ambiguous. The V gene lost 3 bases and the J gene lost 4 bases, with 5 bases spanning the gap. Germline V gene lookup returns CDR1 SGHDT and CDR2 YYEEEE. The CDR3 sequence is 12 residues long. CDR3 sequence (DNA): TGTGCCAGCAGCTCGGGGAATCAGCCCCAGCATTTT. Amino acids: CASSSGNQPQHF.

This clone was detected a few times. The rearrangement joins TRBV5-1 to TRBJ2-2, with TRBD1 identical over 7 bases. With V trimmed by 5 bases and J by 1 base, 5 bases remained unmatched. The V gene's germline CDR1 is SGHRS and CDR2 YFSETQ. The CDR3 runs 15 residues. The CDR3 DNA follows: TGCGCCAGCAGACCCGGGACAGAGAACACCGGGGAGCTGTTTTTT. Protein product: CASRPGTENTGELFF.

The chain couples TRBV2 to TRBJ1-5; TRBD1 matches at 7 bases. CDR3 length: 14 amino acids. Germline CDR1 SNHLY, CDR2 FYNNEI. With 5 bases clipped from V and 7 bases from J, the junction kept 8 bases outside the gene matches. The CDR3 region has the DNA TGTGCCAGCAGTCGACAGGGAAAGGAGCAGCCCCAGCATTTT. Protein: CASSRQGKEQPQHF.